This TCR beta chain originates from a study of shared clonotypes between healthy human individuals. Terminally differentiated effector memory CD45RA+ cells were left out of the naive CD8 fraction, which was CD45RO-negative and positively selected for CCR7. This CDR3 has 13 residues. Germline CDR1 and CDR2: SGHAT and FQNNGV. The germline V and J ends were trimmed by 4 bases and 1 base, with 8 bases remaining between them. For this clone: The same CDR3 arises from other DNA sequences in this sample as well.

Profiled with immunoSEQ multiplex PCR; TCRdb holds only in-frame clones, not every one. This table has about 2 million clones, roughly 94% appearing once. Sequencing input: naive CD8+ T cells sorted from blood. The chain carries TRBV11-2 and TRBJ2-7; D is possibly TRBD1 or TRBD2 (5 bases each). The origin of this receptor is a man between 18 and 29 years old in good health. The CDR3 DNA reads TGTGCCAGCAGCTGGGGGTCGTCCTACGAGCAGTACTTC. This translates into CASSWGSSYEQYF.